There are many counts of the clone carrying this TCR beta chain. The antigen remains unidentified. The cDNA was synthesized by 5'RACE incorporating 10-nucleotide random UMIs. Each CDR3 protein gets one entry after TCRdb re-called the 5' RACE reads with MiXCR. Among just over 95,000 distinct CDR3 sequences listed, roughly 3.5% were seen once. For the unsorted libraries, 2 million PBMCs stored at -80 C served as input. Germline V gives CDR1 SGHRS, CDR2 YFSETQ. V lost 1 base and J lost 2, with 12 bases in between. CDR3 length: 15 amino acids. The data derive from a study of neurological immune-mediated disorders. Study-level points and caveats: The expanded clones of different subjects shared no CDR3 amino acid sequences (suggesting private repertoires in all groups). In HTLV-1-associated myelopathy, TCR clonal expansion was greatest, whereas multiple sclerosis had the least, falling below healthy controls.

Sequencing input: PBMCs. This clonotype was sampled from a woman younger than 35 with multiple sclerosis. The gene calls are TRBV5-1 and TRBJ1-2; D ambiguous. The CDR3 here is CASSLTPSSNYGYTF. Written as DNA, the CDR3 is TGCGCCAGCAGCTTGACCCCCTCGTCAAACTATGGCTACACCTTC.